The present TCR beta chain was sequenced within a study of regulatory T cells in long-lasting Graves disease. This clonotype was seen at least ten times. This sample's time point: newly diagnosed GD, antithyroid drugs for less than 3 months. RNA extracted from PBMCs served as the sequencing template. Around 8.2 milliliters of peripheral blood went into EDTA tubes. Construction of TCR beta libraries relied on iRepertoire HTBI primers and on Arm-PCR targeting CDR3 regions. TCRdb reprocessed the multiplex PCR reads via MiXCR and lists one record per CDR3 protein. The top ten clones hold about 20% of a sample with 680,000 or so distinct CDR3 sequences, about 15% of them seen once. Germline V lookup: CDR1 SGHRS, CDR2 YFSETQ. The CDR3 extends over 15 amino acids. Trimming stripped 1 base from V and 3 bases from J, with 11 bases between. This same sample was also part of a study on T cells in Graves' hyperthyroidism and ophthalmopathy. That source adds: In blood, most of the thyroid clonotypes expanded above 0.001 were also present. Ophthalmopathy stood apart from stable hyperthyroidism in a 13 V-J model. The model forecast ophthalmopathy, anticipating it by a median about six months before onset.

The starting material was peripheral blood mononuclear cells (PBMCs), obtained at new diagnosis, from a patient treated with antithyroid drugs. The source is a woman in her twenties or thirties with Graves disease. The J gene is TRBJ2-1, the V gene TRBV5-1; tentatively, D is TRBD1 (5 bases). The CDR3 sequence: CASSLSAGNYNEQFF. As DNA, the CDR3 is TGCGCCAGCAGCTTGAGCGCAGGGAACTACAATGAGCAGTTCTTC.